This T cell receptor (beta chain) emerged from a study of blood T cell repertoires in COVID-19. Turning to the study itself: Sites across the United States, Italy and Spain contributed samples from acute and convalescent COVID-19. Nucleic acid was either cDNA or gDNA, and it came from T cells, B-cell-depleted T cells, or PBMCs.

Only in-frame clones appear in the TCRdb table, and some are missing; sequencing was by immunoSEQ multiplex PCR. The table lists about 110,000 clones, more than 80% of them singletons, with around 14% in the top ten. The V gene's germline CDR1 is SGHVS and CDR2 FQNEAQ. This CDR3 comprises 16 residues. V lost 5 bases, J lost 6 bases, and 8 bases stayed unmatched. This clone came up once. Sequencing was done on a sample of peripheral blood. This chain links TRBV7-8 with TRBJ2-7; the match to TRBD2 covers 15 bases. The sequence was obtained from a woman aged 55-70 years with acute or convalescent COVID-19. CDR3 coding DNA: TGTGCCAGCAGCATCGGACTAGCGGGGGGGGCCGGCGAGCAGTACTTC. This codes for CASSIGLAGGAGEQYF.